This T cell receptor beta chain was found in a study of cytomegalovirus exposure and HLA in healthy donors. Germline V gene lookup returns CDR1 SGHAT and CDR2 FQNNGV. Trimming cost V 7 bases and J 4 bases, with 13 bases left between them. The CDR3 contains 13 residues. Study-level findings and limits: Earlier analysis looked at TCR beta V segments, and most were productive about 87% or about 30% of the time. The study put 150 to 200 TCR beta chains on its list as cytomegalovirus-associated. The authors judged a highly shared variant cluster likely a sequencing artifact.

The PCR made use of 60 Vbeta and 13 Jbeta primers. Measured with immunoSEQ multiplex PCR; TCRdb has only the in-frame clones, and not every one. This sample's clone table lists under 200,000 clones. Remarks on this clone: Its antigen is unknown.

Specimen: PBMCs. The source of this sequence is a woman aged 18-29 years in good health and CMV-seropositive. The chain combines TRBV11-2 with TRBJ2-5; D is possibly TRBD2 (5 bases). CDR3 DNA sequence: TGTGCCAGCAACACGCCCCGGGGAGAGACCCAGTACTTC. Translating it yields CASNTPRGETQYF.